The next 4 T cell receptor beta chains were all read from a single sample in a study of T cells in Graves' hyperthyroidism and ophthalmopathy. TCR beta CDR3 sequences were amplified from RNA transcripts. The HTBI primer set was used in a first-round RT-PCR of the TCR CDR3. TCRdb passed the multiplex PCR reads through MiXCR, listing each CDR3 protein once. In the table there are 300,000 to 350,000 distinct CDR3 sequences, over 20% of which are singletons. The sample consisted of blood. Receptor source: a woman aged 45-59 years with Graves' hyperthyroidism.

This clonotype was found many times. V gene TRBV2 combines with J gene TRBJ1-5; no reliable D call. Germline V gives CDR1 SNHLY, CDR2 FYNNEI. The CDR3 spans 14 residues. Trimming shortened V by 3 bases and J by 4 bases, and 10 bases separated the two germline ends. The CDR3 reads CASSDGRDNQPQHF. In DNA, the CDR3 is TGTGCCAGCAGTGATGGTAGGGATAATCAGCCCCAGCATTTT.

This chain uses TRBV7-2 with TRBJ2-2; maybe TRBD1 (6 bases). CDR1 and CDR2 (germline): SGHTA, FQGNSA. Trimming removed 7 bases at V and 1 base at J, with 7 bases between. This CDR3 contains 13 residues. CDR3 DNA: TGTGCCAGCAAGACAGGGAACACCGGGGAGCTGTTTTTT. Translated: CASKTGNTGELFF.

This clonotype was observed a handful of times. This chain uses TRBV30 with TRBJ2-7, with a weak D call TRBD1 (5 bases). Trimming pared 2 bases from V and 3 bases from J, leaving 11 bases between. Germline CDR1 and CDR2: GTSNPN and SVGIG (reference sequence). This CDR3 contains 13 residues. The CDR3 DNA reads TGTGCCTGGAGTTGGGATGACAGCTACGAGCAGTACTTC. It is translated as CAWSWDDSYEQYF.

CDR3 bases: TGTGCCAGCAGTCCAACACACAGGGGCACTGGGGCCAACGTCCTGACTTTC. This encodes CASSPTHRGTGANVLTF. V usage is TRBV27 and J usage is TRBJ2-6, with 7 bases aligning to TRBD1. CDR1 MNHEY and CDR2 SMNVEV come from the germline V gene (reference sequence). J lost 2 bases, V lost 5 bases, and 9 bases had no gene match. The length of the CDR3 is 17 residues. Full variable domain (rest looked up from reference TRBV27 and TRBJ2-6): EAQVTQNPRYLITVTGKKLTVTCSQNMNHEYMSWYRQDPGLGLRQIYYSMNVEVTDKGDVPEGYKVSRKEKRNFPLILESPSPNQTSLYFCASSPTHRGTGANVLTFGAGSRLTVL.